A single count supports the clone carrying this TCR beta chain. Original methodology: It was from reference gene primer amplification that nucleated cell counts were estimated. Repertoires were generated with immunoSEQ multiplex PCR, while TCRdb's copy carries only in-frame clones and drops some. Clonal size and the V and J genes are those of that table, whereas D and trimming came from the DNA. The table shows 65,000 to 95,000 clones, with 85% occurring only once. The data originate from a study of blood T cell repertoires in COVID-19. About the study: PBMCs, B-cell-depleted T cells, or T cells provided the cDNA or gDNA that made up the material.

Germline loops: CDR1 SGDLS, CDR2 YYNGEE. The CDR3 has 13 residues. V shed 3 bases and J shed 2 bases, with 7 bases lying between them. The origin of this receptor is a man older than 75 with active or convalescent COVID-19. The chain has TRBV9 and TRBJ2-3; weak D call: TRBD2 (5 bases). Sequenced material: peripheral blood. The CDR3 DNA follows: TGTGCCAGCAGCGGGACTTACACAGATACGCAGTATTTT. It translates to CASSGTYTDTQYF.